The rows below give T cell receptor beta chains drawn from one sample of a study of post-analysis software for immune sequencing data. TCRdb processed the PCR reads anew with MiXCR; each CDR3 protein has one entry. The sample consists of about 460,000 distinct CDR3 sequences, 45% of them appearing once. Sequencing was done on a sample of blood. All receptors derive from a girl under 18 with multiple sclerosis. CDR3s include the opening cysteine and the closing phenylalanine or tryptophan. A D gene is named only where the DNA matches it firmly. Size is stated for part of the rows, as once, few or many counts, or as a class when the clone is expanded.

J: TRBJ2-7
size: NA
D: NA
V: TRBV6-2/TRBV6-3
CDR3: CASIFRRTDYNEQYF
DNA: TGTGCCAGCATTTTCCGAAGGACAGACTACAATGAGCAGTACTTC

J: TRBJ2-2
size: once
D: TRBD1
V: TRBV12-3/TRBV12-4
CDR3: CASSFEGARTGELFF
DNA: TGTGCCAGCAGTTTTGAGGGGGCGAGGACCGGGGAGCTGTTTTTT

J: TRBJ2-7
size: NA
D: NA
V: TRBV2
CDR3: CASGTSLPESYEQYF
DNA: TGTGCCAGCGGCACCAGTCTCCCCGAATCCTACGAGCAGTACTTC

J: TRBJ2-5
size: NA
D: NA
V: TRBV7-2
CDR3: CASSPIYSGGGETQYF
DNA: TGTGCCAGCAGCCCGATTTACTCCGGAGGAGGAGAGACCCAGTACTTC

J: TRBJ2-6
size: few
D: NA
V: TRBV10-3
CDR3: CAISENRQQGGGANVLTF
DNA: TGTGCCATCAGTGAGAACAGACAACAGGGTGGCGGGGCCAACGTCCTGACTTTC

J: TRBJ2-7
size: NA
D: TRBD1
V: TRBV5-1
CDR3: CASSLDRDHEQYF
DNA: TGCGCCAGCAGCCTAGACAGGGATCACGAGCAGTACTTC

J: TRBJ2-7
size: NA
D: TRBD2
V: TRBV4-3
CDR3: CASSQQTSGAYEQYF
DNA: TGCGCCAGCAGCCAGCAGACTAGCGGCGCCTACGAGCAGTACTTC

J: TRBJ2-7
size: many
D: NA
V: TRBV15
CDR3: CATSTPGQGFSYEQYF
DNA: TGTGCCACCAGCACCCCAGGGCAGGGTTTCTCCTACGAGCAGTACTTC

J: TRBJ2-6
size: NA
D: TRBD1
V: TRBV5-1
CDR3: CASSIGQGGSGANVLTF
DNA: TGCGCCAGCAGCATAGGACAGGGCGGCTCTGGGGCCAACGTCCTGACTTTC

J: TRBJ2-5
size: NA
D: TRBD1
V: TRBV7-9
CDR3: CASSRTGAEYGQYF
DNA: TGTGCCAGCAGCCGGACAGGGGCGGAATATGGGCAGTACTTC

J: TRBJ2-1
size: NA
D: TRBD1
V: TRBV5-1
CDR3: CASSLQGAFYNEQFF
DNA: TGCGCCAGCAGCCTTCAGGGGGCGTTCTACAATGAGCAGTTCTTC

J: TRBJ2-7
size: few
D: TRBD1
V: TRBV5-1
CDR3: CASSFYGQGYEQYF
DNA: TGCGCCAGCAGCTTCTATGGACAGGGCTACGAGCAGTACTTC